This T cell receptor beta chain was identified during a study of spatial heterogeneity in lung cancer. The CDR3 is made up of 15 amino acids. Germline values: CDR1 DFQATT, CDR2 SNEGSKA (reference sequence). J gave up 7 bases and V 0 bases, and 11 bases lay outside the gene matches. TCRdb re-called the 5' RACE reads through MiXCR, storing one row per CDR3 protein. The sample consists of 6,900 or so distinct CDR3 sequences, about 3.9% of them appearing once. The time point denotes: sample taken at primary tumor resection. Whole RNA obtained from tumor, nontumor lung or frozen PBMC underwent sequencing without sorting. The cohort: 70 to 75 early-stage, untreated non-small cell lung cancer patients. This clonotype is medium-sized (0.01 to 0.1%) within its sample.

The origin of this receptor is a female donor with early-stage non-small cell lung cancer. V and J are TRBV20-1 and TRBJ2-7; TRBD2 aligns across 8 bases. Source: normal lung tissue next to the tumor, taken at surgery. The CDR3 protein is CSARDPNGGAREQYF. The CDR3 region has the DNA TGCAGTGCTAGAGATCCCAACGGGGGGGCCCGGGAGCAGTACTTC.